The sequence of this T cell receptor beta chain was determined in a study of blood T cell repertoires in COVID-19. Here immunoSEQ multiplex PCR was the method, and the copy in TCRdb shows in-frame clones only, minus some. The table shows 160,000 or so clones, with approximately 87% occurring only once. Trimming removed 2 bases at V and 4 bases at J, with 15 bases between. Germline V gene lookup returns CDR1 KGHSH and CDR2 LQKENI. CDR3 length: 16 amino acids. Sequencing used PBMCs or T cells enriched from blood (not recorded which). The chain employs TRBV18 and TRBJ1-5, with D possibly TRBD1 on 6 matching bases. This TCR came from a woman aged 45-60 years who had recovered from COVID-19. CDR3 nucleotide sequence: TGTGCCAGCTCACCATCCGCCAGGGGAAGGAATCAGCCCCAGCATTTT. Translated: CASSPSARGRNQPQHF.